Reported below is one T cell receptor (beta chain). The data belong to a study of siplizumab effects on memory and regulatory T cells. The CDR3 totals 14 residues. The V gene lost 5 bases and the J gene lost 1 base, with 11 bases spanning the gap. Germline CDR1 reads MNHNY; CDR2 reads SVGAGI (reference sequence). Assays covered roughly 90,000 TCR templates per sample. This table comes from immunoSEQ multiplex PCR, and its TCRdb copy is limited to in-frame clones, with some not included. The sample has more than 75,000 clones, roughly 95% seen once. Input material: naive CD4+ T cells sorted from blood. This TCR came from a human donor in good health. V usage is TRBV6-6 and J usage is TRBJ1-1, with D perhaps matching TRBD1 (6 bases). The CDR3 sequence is CASSHGTPNTEAFF. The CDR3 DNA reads TGTGCCAGCAGTCACGGGACACCGAACACTGAAGCTTTCTTT.